This T cell receptor (beta chain) originates from a study of cytomegalovirus exposure and HLA in healthy donors. Note on this clone: As yet, its antigen is unknown.

Each donor's status was that of a healthy bone marrow donor. V shed 0 bases and J shed 2 bases, with 9 bases lying between them. The germline CDR1 and CDR2 sequences are MNHEY and SMNVEV (reference sequence). This CDR3 region has 15 residues. Study observations and caveats: With later analysis, a missense DCLRE1C variant became linked to TCR beta V- and J-gene trimming. An analysis done earlier found most TCR beta V segments productive about 87% or about 30% of the time.

The PCR made use of 60 Vbeta and 13 Jbeta primers. TCRdb's table, derived via immunoSEQ multiplex PCR, lists solely in-frame clones and lacks some. The sample carries roughly 220,000 clones, approximately 78% recorded once. The specimen was PBMCs. The clonotype was recovered from a woman aged 40 to 55 in good health and CMV-seronegative. The chain combines TRBV27 with TRBJ2-3, with D possibly TRBD2 on 6 matching bases. The CDR3 spells CASSLSGGNTDTQYF. CDR3 nucleotides: TGTGCCAGCAGTTTATCCGGGGGTAACACAGATACGCAGTATTTT.